One T cell receptor beta chain is described in this entry. These data originate in a study of T cell changes during pregnancy in multiple sclerosis. Profiled with immunoSEQ multiplex PCR; TCRdb holds only in-frame clones, not every one. The sample gives approximately 48,000 clones, approximately 94% of which show up once; about 0.56% is in the top ten. Per germline, CDR1 MGHRA and CDR2 YSYEKL. The CDR3 has 16 residues. Trimming took 0 bases from V and 2 from J; bases not matched to a gene: 7. This sequence was found in a female donor with multiple sclerosis, enrolled in a pregnancy study. The sample in question was CD4+ T cells from peripheral blood mononuclear cells, obtained in the second trimester of pregnancy. The rearrangement links TRBV4-1 to TRBJ2-7; 7 bases match TRBD1. The CDR3 loop reads CASSQDSRGLTYEQYF. For the CDR3, the DNA is TGCGCCAGCAGCCAAGATTCCAGGGGGTTGACCTACGAGCAGTACTTC.